The 3 T cell receptor beta chains presented below share a single source sample, sequenced in a study of T cell changes during pregnancy in multiple sclerosis. Sequencing used immunoSEQ multiplex PCR; TCRdb keeps in-frame clones, though not all of them. The sample carries tens of thousands of clones, 75% to 90% recorded once. This specimen was peripheral blood, taken before pregnancy. These receptors came from a female donor with multiple sclerosis, enrolled in a pregnancy study.

The chain employs TRBV29-1 and TRBJ1-5; D is unresolved. Germline loops: CDR1 SQVTM, CDR2 ANQGSEA. The ends were cut back, 4 bases at V and 0 bases at J, with 13 bases in the middle. This CDR3 has 15 residues. The CDR3 nucleotides are TGCAGCGTTGGGCCTCGCCCGTTTAGCAATCAGCCCCAGCATTTT. Protein product: CSVGPRPFSNQPQHF.

This clone was picked up a small number of times. The rearrangement uses TRBV4-2 and TRBJ2-1; D not resolved. The CDR3 totals 15 residues. From germline, CDR1 is LGHNA and CDR2 YNFKEQ. V was shortened by 0 bases and J by 7 bases, with 13 bases between the two germline ends. In DNA form, the CDR3 reads TGTGCCAGCAGCCAAGATCCGGGTTCGAGAAATGAGCAGTTCTTC. Protein: CASSQDPGSRNEQFF.

This chain connects TRBV30 to TRBJ1-3; possible D gene TRBD1, 5 bases. CDR1 is GTSNPN, CDR2 SVGIG, per germline (reference sequence). The CDR3 totals 16 residues. The V end was cut by 4 bases, the J end by 0 bases, with 16 bases between. The CDR3 protein is CAWMSWGRRSGNTIYF. CDR3 in DNA: TGTGCCTGGATGAGTTGGGGCAGGCGCTCTGGAAACACCATATATTTT.